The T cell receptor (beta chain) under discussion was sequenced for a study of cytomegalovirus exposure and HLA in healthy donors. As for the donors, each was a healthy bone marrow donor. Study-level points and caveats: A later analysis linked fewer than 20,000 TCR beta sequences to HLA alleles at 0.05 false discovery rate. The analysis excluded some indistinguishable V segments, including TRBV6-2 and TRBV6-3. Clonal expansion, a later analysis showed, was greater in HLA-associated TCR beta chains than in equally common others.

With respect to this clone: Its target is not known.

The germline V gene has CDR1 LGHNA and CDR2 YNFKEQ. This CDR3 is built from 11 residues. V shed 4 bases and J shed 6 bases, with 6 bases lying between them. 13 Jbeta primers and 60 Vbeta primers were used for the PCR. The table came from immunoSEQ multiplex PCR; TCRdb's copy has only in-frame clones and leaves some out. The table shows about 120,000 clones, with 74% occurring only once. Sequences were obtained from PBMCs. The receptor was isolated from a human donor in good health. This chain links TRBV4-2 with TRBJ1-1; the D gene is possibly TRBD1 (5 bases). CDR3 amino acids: CASSRDSEAFF. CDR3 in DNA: TGTGCCAGCAGCCGGGACTCTGAAGCTTTCTTT.